This TCR beta chain appears in the sequencing data of a study of cytomegalovirus exposure and HLA in healthy donors. Study as a whole: Out of roughly 170 million T cells, an earlier analysis found around 120 million unique TCR beta sequences in total.

This clone was seen a few times. Antigen specificity is unknown. At the time of sampling, donors were nominally healthy, though unrecorded immune exposures were likely. This CDR3 region has 16 residues. Trimming at V came to 7 bases and at J to 4 bases, leaving 15 bases not matched to a gene. Germline-derived CDR1 and CDR2 are SGHAT and FQNNGV. The study's findings and limits: Altogether, more than 150 TCR beta chains were recorded as cytomegalovirus-associated. TCR beta chain V- and J-gene trimming was linked, in a later analysis, to a missense variant in DCLRE1C.

PCR used 60 Vbeta primers and 13 Jbeta primers. Using immunoSEQ multiplex PCR, the repertoire was profiled, and TCRdb retains in-frame clones only, with some absent. Of 120,000 or so clones detected, roughly 80% appear once; the ten largest clones hold less than 2.5%. This chain joins TRBV11-2 and TRBJ2-5, with 7 bases aligning to TRBD2. This TCR came from a man aged 30 to 45 in good health and CMV-seronegative. Sequenced: PBMCs. The CDR3: CASNPERGLVGETQYF. As DNA, the CDR3 is TGTGCCAGCAACCCCGAGCGGGGCTTAGTCGGAGAGACCCAGTACTTC.